Presented here are 27 T cell receptor beta chains from one specimen sequenced in a study of T-cell reconstitution after alpha-beta-depleted transplantation in children (dated by TCRdb to the mid-2010s). In the paper's terms, the treatment or condition label means: allogeneic hematopoietic cell transplantation with graft depleted of TCRalphabeta T cells and CD19 B cells. The library was generated by PCR. TCRdb shows the sequencer as Illumina HiSeq 2500. Molecular barcoding was employed in the preparation of TCR libraries, with unique molecular identifiers being used to normalize TCRbeta repertoire quantification. TCRdb reprocessed the public reads (quality trimming at Q25 with fastp, clone calling with MiXCR) and kept in-frame beta chains. Duplicate CDR3 protein sequences are folded into a single record with the most common DNA and genes. This sample comprises 330,000 or so distinct CDR3 sequences, less than 9.5% of them detected only once. Over 7.5% of the sample lies in the top ten.

General conclusions and limits of the study: Hyperexpanded clone frequencies declined over subsequent months; after one year, T-cell counts and TCRbeta diversity were mostly attributed to newly produced T cells.

Their antigens are not known. The specimen comprised peripheral blood, sampled 360 days after TCRalphabeta/CD19-depleted stem cell transplant. These receptors originate from a female patient between 2 and 15 years old who had a stem cell transplant for Fanconi anemia, so the T cells may come from the graft donor.

This clonotype was detected many times. J is TRBJ1-2 and V is TRBV5-1, with D possibly TRBD1 on 5 matching bases. V gave up 5 bases and J gave up 3 bases, with 14 bases separating them. There are 14 residues in the CDR3. Germline V lookup: CDR1 SGHRS, CDR2 YFSETQ. The CDR3 is CASRSTGTDYGYTF. The CDR3 DNA is TGCGCCAGCAGATCCACCGGGACGGACTATGGCTACACCTTC.

This clonotype was seen only a few times. The CDR3 coding sequence is TGTGCCAGCAGTGACCCCTCTCTGGGGGACGAGCAGTACGTC. Translated, it gives CASSDPSLGDEQYV. This rearrangement joins TRBV7-9 to TRBJ2-7; D is perhaps TRBD1 or TRBD2 (5 bases each). The germline gives CDR1 SEHNR, CDR2 FQNEAQ (reference sequence). There are 14 residues in the CDR3. Trimming removed 6 bases from V and 5 bases from J, with 17 bases in between.

The chain employs TRBV10-3 and TRBJ2-4; no clear D gene. The CDR3 loop spans 11 amino acids. CDR1 and CDR2 from the germline V gene are ENHRY and SYGVKD. V was pared by 8 bases and J by 7 bases, with 9 bases between. The CDR3 reads CAILVGNIQYF. The DNA for the CDR3 is TGTGCCATCCTCGTAGGGAACATTCAGTACTTC.

The chain recombines TRBV9 with TRBJ2-7; the D is unclear. Germline values: CDR1 SGDLS, CDR2 YYNGEE. Trimming took 1 base from V and 1 from J, leaving 9 bases between them. The CDR3 loop spans 14 amino acids. CDR3 sequence: CASSVNPFSYEQYF. CDR3 coding DNA: TGTGCCAGCAGCGTAAACCCCTTTTCCTACGAGCAGTACTTC.

This chain links TRBV6-1 with TRBJ2-5, with 10 positions matching TRBD2. Trimming at V came to 6 bases and at J to 0 bases, leaving 7 bases not matched to a gene. Per germline, CDR1 MNHNS and CDR2 SASEGT. This CDR3 is 16 amino acids long. CDR3 coding DNA: TGTGCCAGCAGGGAAACTAGCGGGGTGAACCAAGAGACCCAGTACTTC. Translating it yields CASRETSGVNQETQYF.

Many counts were recorded for this clonotype. The V and J genes are TRBV20-1 and TRBJ2-1; D call uncertain. The CDR3 runs 11 residues. Trimming stripped 3 bases from V and 5 bases from J, with 5 bases between. Germline CDR1 is DFQATT and CDR2 is SNEGSKA (reference sequence). As DNA, the CDR3 is TGCAGTGCTAGTTTACACAATGAGCAGTTCTTC. This gives the protein CSASLHNEQFF.

The rearrangement joins TRBV3-1 to TRBJ2-3; 7 nucleotides match TRBD2. The CDR3 runs 15 residues. Germline assignment: CDR1 LGHDT and CDR2 YNNKEL (reference sequence). V lost 3 bases, J lost 0 bases, and 3 bases stayed unmatched. CDR3 sequence: CASSQSGVSTDTQYF. The CDR3 DNA reads as TGTGCCAGCAGCCAGAGCGGGGTGAGCACAGATACGCAGTATTTT.

This clonotype occurred many times. The gene calls are TRBV4-2 and TRBJ2-2; 8 bases are shared with TRBD1. V was pared by 4 bases and J by 4 bases, with 5 bases of the junction left unmatched. The length of the CDR3 is 15 residues. Germline CDR1 reads LGHNA; CDR2 reads YNFKEQ. The CDR3 DNA reads as TGTGCCAGCAGCCCCGGACAGGGTCCCACCGGGGAGCTGTTTTTT. Its translation: CASSPGQGPTGELFF.

This clonotype appeared a few times. J is TRBJ2-3 and V is TRBV20-1; 9 positions agree with TRBD2. J gave up 4 bases and V 3 bases, and 8 bases lay outside the gene matches. The germline V gene has CDR1 DFQATT and CDR2 SNEGSKA (reference sequence). The CDR3 runs 15 residues. CDR3 DNA sequence: TGCAGTGCTAGGTTTGGCGGGGGGGCCCCAGATACGCAGTATTTT. It specifies CSARFGGGAPDTQYF.

CDR3 sequence: CASSHWTGEREKLFF. The CDR3 nucleotides are TGTGCCAGCAGCCATTGGACCGGGGAACGTGAAAAACTGTTTTTT. V usage is TRBV6-2 or TRBV6-3 and J usage is TRBJ1-4; D gene unclear. The CDR3 runs 15 residues. Trimming cost V 6 bases and J 7 bases, with 18 bases left between them. Germline values: CDR1 MNHEY, CDR2 SVGEGT.

V usage is TRBV11-2 and J usage is TRBJ1-5; 8 bases align to TRBD1. V was pared by 3 bases and J by 4 bases, with 5 bases of the junction left unmatched. Germline V gene sequence: CDR1 SGHAT, CDR2 FQNNGV. This CDR3 spans 15 amino acids. The CDR3 DNA reads as TGTGCCAGCAGCTTGGGGGACAGGCTTAATCAGCCCCAGCATTTT. Protein: CASSLGDRLNQPQHF.

This clonotype was counted a few times. This rearrangement joins TRBV18 to TRBJ2-2; 7 bases fit TRBD1. The V gene's germline CDR1 is KGHSH and CDR2 LQKENI. V was clipped by 0 bases and J by 5 bases; unmatched bases: 9. This CDR3 spans 17 amino acids. CDR3 in DNA: TGTGCCAGCTCACCACCCTTCCGAGGGGGCTTAACCGGGGAGCTGTTTTTT. It encodes CASSPPFRGGLTGELFF.

This clonotype was found many times. The gene calls are TRBV12-3 or TRBV12-4 and TRBJ1-5, with a weak D call TRBD1 (6 bases). V lost 1 base, J lost 7 bases, and 14 bases lay in between. This CDR3 is built from 15 residues. CDR3 DNA sequence: TGTGCCAGCAGTTTAGGTGCCCTGCAGGGGCAGCCCCAGCATTTT. Translated, it gives CASSLGALQGQPQHF.

This clonotype showed up many times. This rearrangement joins TRBV5-1 to TRBJ1-3; D possibly corresponds to TRBD1 (5 bases). V was clipped by 0 bases and J by 0 bases, with 7 bases between them. The CDR3 covers 15 residues. Germline values: CDR1 SGHRS, CDR2 YFSETQ. The CDR3 protein is CASSLEGTSGNTIYF. The CDR3 nucleotides read TGCGCCAGCAGCTTGGAGGGGACCTCTGGAAACACCATATATTTT.

This clonotype was detected only a few times. This chain connects TRBV11-2 to TRBJ1-1, with unresolved D. The CDR3 length is 15 residues. The V end lost 5 bases, the J end lost 0 bases, and 13 bases lay between the germline ends. CDR1 SGHAT and CDR2 FQNNGV come from the germline V gene. CDR3 coding DNA: TGTGCCAGCAGCCAGCACGGCCAGATGAACACTGAAGCTTTCTTT. It translates to CASSQHGQMNTEAFF.

The genes are TRBV2 and TRBJ1-1; 7 bases agree with TRBD1. The germline V gene encodes CDR1 SNHLY and CDR2 FYNNEI. The CDR3 loop spans 16 amino acids. The V gene end was trimmed by 3 bases and the J gene end by 0 bases; junction bases not matched to a gene: 7. The CDR3 protein is CASSDELTGLNTEAFF. Written as DNA, the CDR3 is TGTGCCAGCAGTGATGAGTTGACAGGGTTGAACACTGAAGCTTTCTTT.

This chain links TRBV20-1 with TRBJ1-5; D is unclear. Germline V gene lookup returns CDR1 DFQATT and CDR2 SNEGSKA (reference sequence). CDR3 length equals 13 residues. The germline V and J ends were trimmed by 1 base and 2 bases, with 6 bases remaining between them. In nucleotides, the CDR3 is TGCAGTGCTAGAGGGGTGGGCAATCAGCCCCAGCATTTT. Translated: CSARGVGNQPQHF.

This clonotype was found many times. The chain uses TRBV5-1 and TRBJ2-1; 7 bases are shared with TRBD2. This CDR3 has 17 residues. Germline V gene lookup returns CDR1 SGHRS and CDR2 YFSETQ. Germline trimming cut 1 base from V and 3 bases from J; bases unmatched to any gene: 10. CDR3 nucleotide sequence: TGCGCCAGCAGCTTGATGTTTTGGCTAGCGGACTACAATGAGCAGTTCTTC. The encoded protein is CASSLMFWLADYNEQFF.

V gene TRBV11-3 combines with J gene TRBJ2-5; TRBD2 is a possible D gene (7 bases). Trimming pared 3 bases from V and 3 bases from J, leaving 14 bases between. This CDR3 contains 15 residues. Germline values: CDR1 SGHNT, CDR2 YENEEA. CDR3 bases: TGTGCCAGCAGCTTTAGCTCGGGGGGCGAAGAGACCCAGTACTTC. This sequence encodes CASSFSSGGEETQYF.

This clonotype was detected a few times. The chain links TRBV4-1 to TRBJ2-7, with 12 bases that match TRBD1. The CDR3 runs 16 residues. With V trimmed by 4 bases and J by 7 bases, 11 bases remained unmatched. CDR1 and CDR2 (germline): MGHRA, YSYEKL. The CDR3: CASSLRGTGGSGEQYF. CDR3 in DNA: TGCGCCAGCAGCCTAAGGGGGACAGGGGGCTCAGGGGAGCAGTACTTC.

V usage is TRBV2 and J usage is TRBJ1-2, with D possibly being TRBD1 (5 bases). The CDR3 length is 16 residues. The V gene's germline CDR1 is SNHLY and CDR2 FYNNEI. V gave up 0 bases and J gave up 3 bases, with 14 bases separating them. The CDR3 DNA reads TGTGCCAGCAGTGAAGCGCTGGCAGGGAAGGACTATGGCTACACCTTC. Its protein is CASSEALAGKDYGYTF.

This clonotype has at least ten counts. The chain links TRBV12-3 or TRBV12-4 to TRBJ1-1, with D uncertain. V lost 2 bases, J lost 4 bases, and 11 bases lay in between. The CDR3 covers 14 residues. CDR3 protein: CASSLRSGGTEAFF. CDR3 bases: TGTGCCAGCAGTTTAAGGTCAGGAGGCACTGAAGCTTTCTTT.

This clonotype was seen at least ten times. The chain has TRBV5-4 and TRBJ2-1, with 7 bases fitting TRBD1. CDR3 length: 15 amino acids. Germline CDR1 and CDR2: SGHNT and YYREEE (reference sequence). J lost 3 bases, V lost 4 bases, and 7 bases had no gene match. The CDR3 DNA reads TGTGCCAGCAGCCAGGGACAGCGAAACTACAATGAGCAGTTCTTC. Amino acids: CASSQGQRNYNEQFF.

This clonotype occurred many times. The rearrangement uses TRBV7-8 and TRBJ1-5, with a possible D match to TRBD1 (6 bases). The ends were cut back, 1 base at V and 2 bases at J, with 9 bases in the middle. Germline CDR1 SGHVS, CDR2 FQNEAQ. This CDR3 region has 15 residues. The DNA of the CDR3 is TGTGCCAGCAGCTTAGGCAGGGGCCGCAATCAGCCCCAGCATTTT. Amino acids: CASSLGRGRNQPQHF. The full variable domain, rest sourced from reference TRBV7-8 and TRBJ1-5, is GAGVSQSPRYKVAKRGQDVALRCDPISGHVSLFWYQQALGQGPEFLTYFQNEAQLDKSGLPSDRFFAERPEGSVSTLKIQRTQQEDSAVYLCASSLGRGRNQPQHFGDGTRLSIL.

This clonotype has only a few counts. The genes are TRBV15 and TRBJ1-1; 8 bases agree with TRBD1. There are 14 residues in the CDR3. Germline loops: CDR1 LNHNV, CDR2 YYDKDF (reference sequence). Germline trimming cut 3 bases from V and 5 bases from J; bases unmatched to any gene: 5. The CDR3 nucleotides read TGTGCCACCAGCAGGGACAGGGTGGAGACTGAAGCTTTCTTT. Encoded protein: CATSRDRVETEAFF.

The V and J genes are TRBV21-1 and TRBJ2-1; TRBD1 was called by the table and not checked on the DNA. TRBV21-1 is a listed pseudogene. This CDR3 region has 12 residues. The CDR3 loop is CASSRERHEQFF. In nucleotides, the CDR3 is TGTGCCAGCAGCAGGGAGCGCCATGAGCAGTTCTTC.

This clonotype was seen ten or more times. V is TRBV7-2 and J is TRBJ1-1; D uncertain. The CDR3 contains 14 residues. CDR1 and CDR2 (germline): SGHTA, FQGNSA. V dropped 1 base and J dropped 1 base, with 7 bases sitting between them. The CDR3 region is CASSLVDRNTEAFF. In nucleotides, the CDR3 is TGTGCCAGCAGCTTAGTAGATCGGAACACTGAAGCTTTCTTT.